These 13 T cell receptor beta chains were all obtained from the same sample, sequenced in a study of memory CD4+ T cells and cytomegalovirus serostatus (dated by TCRdb to about 2019). Single viable CD3+CD4+CD8-CD45RO+ cells were sorted as memory CD4+ T cells on a FACSAria II. Preparation of the library involved the immunoSEQ multiplex PCR assay. TCRdb took over this immuneACCESS table, retaining in-frame rearrangements with V and J assigned. Such tables are incomplete; in checked studies, under half of the missing clones stem from an unresolved V gene, and the remainder is unexplained. Present in this sample are over 45,000 clones, 82% of which were seen just once. Around 0.38% of the sample is in the top ten clones. Sequencing was carried out using memory CD4+ T cells from blood. These receptors all stem from an adult in good health and CMV-seronegative.

Comments on this clone: Germline and junction disagree at one end, which may indicate a read error. The gene calls are TRBV7-7 and TRBJ2-7; 8 positions match TRBD1. This CDR3 is 15 amino acids long. From germline, CDR1 is SSHAT and CDR2 FNYEAQ (reference sequence). The CDR3 coding sequence is TGTGCTAGCAGCTTAGGGCCAGGGGGCAGCTACGAGCAGTACTTC. Translating gives CASSLGPGGSYEQYF.

The gene calls are TRBV7-9 and TRBJ2-1, with TRBD1 matching 8 bases. V was pared by 4 bases and J by 5 bases, with 4 bases of the junction left unmatched. The germline gives CDR1 SEHNR, CDR2 FQNEAQ (reference sequence). The CDR3 contains 14 residues. CDR3 residues: CASSWTGSNNEQFF. The CDR3 region has the DNA TGTGCCAGCAGCTGGACAGGGTCCAACAATGAGCAGTTCTTC.

The chain links TRBV4-2 to TRBJ2-3; 8 bases match TRBD2. This CDR3 is 14 amino acids long. Per the germline V gene, CDR1 is LGHNA and CDR2 is YNFKEQ. Trimming took 4 bases from V and 1 from J; bases not matched to a gene: 1. In nucleotides, the CDR3 is TGTGCCAGCAGCCTTAGCGGGGGCACAGATACGCAGTATTTT. Protein sequence: CASSLSGGTDTQYF.

The rearrangement links TRBV7-2 to TRBJ1-4; a weak D match, TRBD1 (5 bases). Trimming pared 1 base from V and 4 bases from J, leaving 10 bases between. CDR3 length: 15 amino acids. Germline V gene data show CDR1 as SGHTA and CDR2 as FQGNSA. CDR3 nucleotide sequence: TGTGCCAGCAGCTTAGGACAGACAAATAATGAAAAACTGTTTTTT. Translating it yields CASSLGQTNNEKLFF.

V gene TRBV7-2 combines with J gene TRBJ1-1; D is unresolved. The V end was cut by 3 bases, the J end by 4 bases, with 18 bases between. In germline, CDR1 is SGHTA, CDR2 FQGNSA. The CDR3 loop spans 16 amino acids. CDR3 DNA sequence: TGTGCCAGCAGCTTCTTCTTCGGGTTTAAGGGCACTGAAGCTTTCTTT. Translated, it gives CASSFFFGFKGTEAFF.

This clone was counted a few times. J is TRBJ2-5 and V is TRBV5-4; the D gene is possibly TRBD1 (5 bases). Trimming took 1 base from V and 4 from J, leaving 8 bases between them. From germline, CDR1 is SGHNT and CDR2 YYREEE (reference sequence). This CDR3 is 13 amino acids long. DNA of the CDR3: TGTGCCAGCAGCTTGCAGGGTATAGAGACCCAGTACTTC. It specifies CASSLQGIETQYF.

This chain connects TRBV19 to TRBJ1-2; D is unresolved. This CDR3 is built from 13 residues. Trimming pared 7 bases from V and 1 base from J, leaving 10 bases between. Germline V gene sequence: CDR1 LNHDA, CDR2 SQIVND (reference sequence). CDR3 coding DNA: TGTGCCAGTAACTGGGGAAATAACTATGGCTACACCTTC. Its protein is CASNWGNNYGYTF.

V is TRBV19 and J is TRBJ1-2, with a possible D match to TRBD1 (5 bases). The CDR3 consists of 14 residues. V lost 5 bases, J lost 4 bases, and 14 bases lay in between. Germline assignment: CDR1 LNHDA and CDR2 SQIVND (reference sequence). CDR3 protein: CASSVDSLGYGYTF. CDR3 nucleotides: TGTGCCAGTAGTGTTGACAGTTTGGGCTATGGCTACACCTTC.

CDR3 sequence reads: CASSSRGQGTGELFF. The CDR3 DNA follows: TGTGCCAGCAGCAGCAGGGGGCAGGGCACCGGGGAGCTGTTTTTT. J is TRBJ2-2 and V is TRBV5-4; 8 bases fit TRBD1. The CDR3 extends over 15 amino acids. The germline V gene encodes CDR1 SGHNT and CDR2 YYREEE (reference sequence). The V gene end was trimmed by 4 bases and the J gene end by 4 bases; junction bases not matched to a gene: 6.

The chain has TRBV7-2 and TRBJ1-1; D remains ambiguous. The CDR3 sequence is 14 residues long. Germline V gives CDR1 SGHTA, CDR2 FQGNSA. V was trimmed by 7 bases and J by 7 bases, leaving 19 bases between them. The CDR3 loop is CASKPGGNEGEAFF. CDR3 DNA: TGTGCCAGCAAACCAGGAGGGAATGAAGGTGAAGCTTTCTTT.

This sequence joins TRBV29-1 and TRBJ1-4; possibly TRBD1 for D (6 bases). There are 16 residues in the CDR3. Trimming took off 4 bases at V and 13 bases at J, with 28 bases between the two ends. CDR1 and CDR2 (germline): SQVTM, ANQGSEA. DNA of the CDR3: TGCAGCGTTGTTTCAGGGGTACAGGGTATACGAGATGGACTGTTTTTT. Its translation: CSVVSGVQGIRDGLFF.

The V gene is TRBV4-2, the J gene TRBJ2-7; D gene uncertain. The germline V and J ends were trimmed by 0 bases and 5 bases, with 5 bases remaining between them. Germline V lookup: CDR1 LGHNA, CDR2 YNFKEQ. The CDR3 extends over 12 amino acids. CDR3 sequence (DNA): TGTGCCAGCAGCCAAGATAGGGACGAGCAGTACTTC. This sequence encodes CASSQDRDEQYF.

The chain has TRBV29-1 and TRBJ2-7, with 12 bases identical to TRBD1. The ends lost 6 bases at V and 4 bases at J; junction bases unmatched: 4. The CDR3 covers 13 residues. The germline CDR1 and CDR2 sequences are SQVTM and ANQGSEA. This chain's CDR3 is CSVGQGAGYEQYF. The CDR3 region has the DNA TGCAGCGTGGGACAGGGGGCTGGATACGAGCAGTACTTC.